This T cell receptor beta chain was sequenced in a study of T cell changes during pregnancy in multiple sclerosis. The CDR3 extends over 17 amino acids. V dropped 1 base and J dropped 2 bases, with 14 bases sitting between them. The germline V gene encodes CDR1 SGHTA and CDR2 FQGTGA. Method: immunoSEQ multiplex PCR; TCRdb's copy keeps in-frame clones and lacks some. The table records roughly 56,000 clones, about 90% of them present only once. The sequences come from CD4+ T cells from peripheral blood mononuclear cells, collected after pregnancy. This TCR was recovered from a female donor in good health, enrolled as a control in a pregnancy study. The genes are TRBV7-3 and TRBJ2-2, with a tentative D call TRBD2 (7 bases). In DNA, the CDR3 is TGTGCCAGCAGCTTAAACGGGGGGCCACTTAACACCGGGGAGCTGTTTTTT. Translation: CASSLNGGPLNTGELFF.